These T cell receptor beta chains were read from a single sample in a study of blood T cell repertoires in COVID-19. Clones were sequenced by immunoSEQ multiplex PCR, and TCRdb holds only the in-frame ones, with some missing. The table includes fewer than 200,000 clones, roughly 86% detected once. Sequencing was carried out using peripheral blood. These receptors were obtained from a man aged 35 to 55 with active or convalescent COVID-19. Both conserved end residues are part of each CDR3. Size values are once, few and many counts, or a class for expanded clones, and some rows have none.

>TRBV7-9|-|TRBJ1-6
CASSAEGTGGRTPLHF
>TRBV5-4|-|TRBJ1-4
CASSLESGTGNEKLFF
>TRBV6-6|-|TRBJ1-5
CASSSGYSNQPQHF
>TRBV30|few|TRBJ1-2
CAGARGANYGYTF
>TRBV28|-|TRBJ2-1
CANRADGGNEQFF
>TRBV11-2|-|TRBJ1-2
CASSLGQGVFGYTF
>TRBV2|-|TRBJ1-1
CASAQDRLNTEAFF
>TRBV18|-|TRBJ1-1
CASSPTAKADTEAFF
>TRBV10-2|-|TRBJ2-7
CASRQARQGGSYEQYF
>TRBV7-9|-|TRBJ1-4
CASSFGGRPEKLFF
>TRBV20-1|-|TRBJ2-7
CSASTGIEQYF
>TRBV7-8|-|TRBJ2-3
CASSLSRGSDTQYF
>TRBV4-1|-|TRBJ2-7
CASSHRSGGVYEQYF